A single sample is the source of the 25 T cell receptor beta chains below, sequenced in a study of tumor and adjacent non-tumor tissue in lung cancer. The template was RNA from unsorted bulk tissue. Distant lung tissue was collected more than 3 cm away from the tumor edge. TCRbeta libraries were built with three rounds of nested PCR, modified from ARM-PCR. TCRdb recomputed calls from the multiplex PCR reads with MiXCR, one row per CDR3 protein. The data show about 90,000 distinct CDR3 sequences, with around 82% seen just once and just over 20% held by the top ten. The sequenced sample consisted of distant non-tumor lung tissue. Receptors originate from a woman between 45 and 60 years old with non-small cell lung cancer.

Comment on this clonotype: At one end the junction does not follow the germline gene, possibly because of a read error. The rearrangement links TRBV11-3 to TRBJ2-2; D might be TRBD1 (6 bases). This CDR3 has 15 residues. CDR1 and CDR2 (germline): SGHNT, YENEEA. The CDR3 loop reads CASSPDKGETGKLFF. The CDR3 bases are TGTGCCAGCAGCCCCGACAAGGGGGAGACCGGGAAGCTGTTTTTT. Full variable domain (missing parts from reference TRBV11-3 and TRBJ2-2): EAGVVQSPRYKIIEKKQPVAFWCNPISGHNTLYWYLQNLGQGPELLIRYENEEAVDDSQLPKDRFSAERLKGVDSTLKIQPAELGDSAVYLCASSPDKGETGKLFFGEGSRLTVL.

Notes on this clonotype: One end of the junction does not line up with germline, which may come from a read error. V gene TRBV6-6 combines with J gene TRBJ2-7; no firm D call. The V gene's germline CDR1 is MNHNY and CDR2 SVGAGI (reference sequence). The CDR3 length is 13 residues. In DNA form, the CDR3 reads TGTGCCGGCAGGATTTTCCAGGCCGGGGAGCAGTACTTC. This codes for CAGRIFQAGEQYF.

This clonotype was seen only once. At one end the junction does not follow the germline gene, possibly because of a read error. This chain uses TRBV11-2 with TRBJ1-1; the D gene is possibly TRBD1 (5 bases). Germline CDR1 and CDR2: SGHAT and FQNNGV. The CDR3 covers 12 residues. The CDR3 coding sequence is TGTTCCAGGAGCTTAGTAGGGGCAGTAGCTCTCTTT. The encoded protein is CSRSLVGAVALF.

Remarks on this clonotype: A read error may explain this, as a much larger clone is one base away. The chain uses TRBV28 and TRBJ2-7; 7 positions agree with TRBD1. CDR1 MDHEN and CDR2 SYDVKM come from the germline V gene. This CDR3 has 17 amino acids. V lost 2 bases to trimming and J lost 0 bases; unmatched junction nucleotides: 10. The CDR3 loop is CASSLGRDSMNSYEQYF. CDR3 nucleotide sequence: TGTGCCAGCAGTTTAGGACGGGACAGCATGAACTCCTACGAGCAGTACTTC.

To note about this clonotype: Mismatch with germline at one junction end may stem from a read error. The rearrangement uses TRBV29-1 and TRBJ2-1; the D is unclear. Germline CDR1 and CDR2: SQVTM and ANQGSEA. The CDR3 has 15 residues. The CDR3 here is CSVELSRSSYNEQLF. In nucleotides, the CDR3 is TGCAGCGTTGAACTGTCCAGGAGCTCCTACAATGAGCAACTCTTC.

This clonotype has only one observation. The V and J genes are TRBV4-1 and TRBJ1-5, with 7 positions matching TRBD2. The better agreement between TRBJ2-3 and the DNA end casts doubt on the J call. Germline assignment: CDR1 MGHRA and CDR2 YSYEKL. The CDR3 totals 14 residues. CDR3 protein: CASSPSRGRQPQYF. The CDR3 region has the DNA TGCGCCAGCAGCCCGTCGCGGGGGAGACAGCCCCAGTATTTT.

As to this clonotype: At one end the junction does not follow the germline gene, possibly because of a read error. The genes are TRBV20-1 and TRBJ2-1; D perhaps matches TRBD1 (6 bases). Germline V gives CDR1 DFQATT, CDR2 SNEGSKA (reference sequence). This CDR3 is 13 amino acids long. CDR3 in DNA: TGCAGTGCCAGGGCGGACAGAAACAATGAGCTGTTCTTC. As protein: CSARADRNNELFF.

As for this clonotype: The conserved phenylalanine or tryptophan normally closing the CDR3 is absent here, so this likely arose from a read error. The J gene is TRBJ2-4, the V gene TRBV4-1, with D possibly matching TRBD1 (6 bases). Trimming left V 4 bases short and J 2 bases short, with 12 bases between. Per germline, CDR1 MGHRA and CDR2 YSYEKL. CDR3 size: 15 residues. CDR3 region: CASSRQGLPKNIQYL. The CDR3, as DNA: TGCGCCAGCAGCCGGCAGGGGTTACCCAAAAACATTCAGTACCTC.

The chain combines TRBV4-1 with TRBJ2-7; tentative D call: TRBD2 (6 bases). V was trimmed by 3 bases and J by 4 bases, leaving 13 bases between them. The CDR3 runs 14 residues. The germline V gene has CDR1 MGHRA and CDR2 YSYEKL. The CDR3 region has the DNA TGCGCCAGCAGCCAGGACCGGAGGGGTTACGAGCAGTACTTC. Translation gives CASSQDRRGYEQYF.

This clonotype was recorded at least ten times. The chain joins TRBV5-4 to TRBJ2-4; possibly TRBD2 for D (6 bases). The germline V gene encodes CDR1 SGHNT and CDR2 YYREEE (reference sequence). This CDR3 is built from 16 residues. The V gene lost 2 bases and the J gene lost 1 base, with 13 bases spanning the gap. The CDR3 region has the DNA TGTGCCAGCAGCTTAGATCTAGGAGGGGCCAAAAACATTCAGTACTTC. Residues: CASSLDLGGAKNIQYF.

V gene TRBV29-1 combines with J gene TRBJ2-2; 8 bases map to TRBD1. Germline CDR1 and CDR2: SQVTM and ANQGSEA. CDR3 length: 15 amino acids. V dropped 1 base and J dropped 13; count of bases not matched to a gene: 14. The CDR3 is CSVEAGGTGDLRLFF. CDR3 DNA sequence: TGCAGCGTTGAAGCTGGCGGGACAGGAGATTTAAGGCTGTTTTTT.

Note on this clonotype: A read error may produce the germline difference seen at one junction end. The rearrangement uses TRBV6-1 and TRBJ2-5, with unresolved D. Looked up from germline, CDR1 is MNHNS and CDR2 is SASEGT. This CDR3 comprises 13 residues. The CDR3 here is CAGSVQLQETQYF. In DNA, the CDR3 is TGTGCCGGCAGTGTTCAACTCCAAGAGACCCAATACTTC.

Comments on this clonotype: Because the CDR3 is missing its conserved closing phenylalanine or tryptophan, this is likely a read error. The V gene is TRBV6-1, the J gene TRBJ2-1, with 8 bases lining up with TRBD1. V dropped 3 bases and J dropped 9; count of bases not matched to a gene: 10. The germline V gene has CDR1 MNHNS and CDR2 SASEGT. The CDR3 runs 15 residues. The CDR3 coding sequence is TGTGCCAGCAGTGAGGTAGACAGGGGTAGCATTGAGCAGTTCCTC. This codes for CASSEVDRGSIEQFL.

Notes on this clonotype: A junction boundary mismatches the germline segment, possibly from a read error. The V call is TRBV4-1, the J call TRBJ2-2; D perhaps matches TRBD2 (5 bases). The CDR3 contains 13 residues. Germline V gives CDR1 MGHRA, CDR2 YSYEKL. The CDR3 region is CASIWEYTGELFF. The DNA of the CDR3 is TGCGCCAGCATATGGGAGTACACCGGGGAGCTTTTTTTT.

CDR3 sequence reads: CASIRENIQYF. The CDR3, as DNA: TGTGCCAGCATCCGTGAAAACATTCAGTACTTC. This chain uses TRBV7-2 with TRBJ2-4, with D hard to call. The CDR3 is 11 residues long. Germline assignment: CDR1 SGHTA and CDR2 FQGNSA. Trimming took off 7 bases at V and 5 bases at J, with 6 bases between the two ends. Using reference TRBV7-2 and TRBJ2-4 for the parts outside the CDR3, the full variable domain is GAGVSQSPSNKVTEKGKDVELRCDPISGHTALYWYRQSLGQGLEFLIYFQGNSAPDKSGLPSDRFSAERTGGSVSTLTIQRTQQEDSAVYLCASIRENIQYFGAGTRLSVL.

This clonotype was counted a few times. An end of the junction does not agree with germline; a read error may underlie this. This chain connects TRBV4-2 to TRBJ1-5; D uncertain. The CDR3 is made up of 15 amino acids. The germline CDR1 and CDR2 sequences are LGHNA and YNFKEQ. The CDR3 nucleotides read TGCGCCAGCAGCCAAGACCCCACTAGGAATCAGCCCCAGCATTTT. Protein sequence: CASSQDPTRNQPQHF.

As regards this clonotype: The germline gene is not matched at one end of the junction; a read error may be the cause. This chain joins TRBV6-5 and TRBJ1-1, with D hard to call. Germline V lookup: CDR1 MNHEY, CDR2 SVGAGI. CDR3 length equals 14 residues. CDR3 loop: CASSSEPCRSEVFF. CDR3 nucleotides: TGTGCCAGCAGTTCCGAGCCCTGCAGGTCCGAAGTTTTCTTT.

Remarks on this clonotype: This may be a read error, as it is one base from a much larger clone. The V gene is TRBV28, the J gene TRBJ2-3; TRBD2 aligns across 7 bases. There are 18 residues in the CDR3. The germline gives CDR1 MDHEN, CDR2 SYDVKM. The V segment lost 2 bases and the J segment 2 bases; nucleotides outside the gene matches: 13. CDR3 amino acids: CASSLLGWPAGPTDTQYF. The CDR3, as DNA: TGTGCCAGCAGTTTACTCGGTTGGCCAGCGGGACCCACAGATACGCAGTATTTT.

As for this clonotype: The junction does not match germline at one end; this may be a read error. CDR3 DNA: TGTGCCAGCAGCCCGGACCGGACAGGCCCAGATACGCCGTATTTT. It yields the protein CASSPDRTGPDTPYF. The chain couples TRBV7-2 to TRBJ2-3, with 7 bases lining up with TRBD1. There are 15 residues in the CDR3. Germline loops: CDR1 SGHTA, CDR2 FQGNSA.

The gene calls are TRBV11-2 and TRBJ2-3; 12 positions agree with TRBD2. CDR1 is SGHAT, CDR2 FQNNGV, per germline. This CDR3 spans 17 amino acids. Unmatched junction bases numbered 12, after V lost 5 bases and J lost 6 bases. This chain's CDR3 is CASSPTSGRPMYDTQYF. The CDR3, as DNA: TGTGCCAGCAGCCCTACTAGCGGGAGGCCGATGTATGATACGCAGTATTTT.

This clonotype was observed at least ten times. This chain uses TRBV6-5 with TRBJ1-5; D not resolved. Germline V gene sequence: CDR1 MNHEY, CDR2 SVGAGI. V lost 4 bases and J lost 1, with 17 bases in between. The CDR3 length is 17 residues. CDR3 sequence: CASSFTIPQESNQPQHF. As DNA, the CDR3 is TGTGCCAGCAGTTTTACGATTCCCCAGGAGAGCAATCAGCCCCAGCATTTT.

Comments on this clonotype: This likely comes from a read error, as the CDR3 has no conserved phenylalanine or tryptophan at its end. V is TRBV6-1 and J is TRBJ1-5; D is possibly TRBD1 (6 bases). With 5 bases removed from V and 0 bases from J, the gap between germline ends came to 14 bases. CDR3 length: 16 residues. From germline, CDR1 is MNHNS and CDR2 SASEGT. The CDR3 spells CASSSVGGLSNQPQHY. The CDR3 bases are TGTGCCAGCAGTTCTGTGGGGGGCCTTAGCAATCAGCCCCAGCATTAT.

The V and J genes are TRBV6-6 and TRBJ2-7, with 8 nucleotides matching TRBD1. The germline V gene has CDR1 MNHNY and CDR2 SVGAGI (reference sequence). The CDR3 extends over 15 amino acids. J gave up 6 bases and V 6 bases, and 13 bases lay outside the gene matches. CDR3 loop: CASSNTGQGTGEQYF. In DNA, the CDR3 is TGTGCCAGCAGCAACACCGGACAGGGAACGGGCGAGCAGTACTTC.

For this clonotype: Lacking the conserved final phenylalanine or tryptophan, this CDR3 likely reflects a read error. This chain joins TRBV11-2 and TRBJ2-7; tentatively, D is TRBD2 (5 bases). The CDR3 loop spans 16 amino acids. Germline V gene lookup returns CDR1 SGHAT and CDR2 FQNNGV. The chain's CDR3 is CVSSLDPTSSGYGQYL. DNA for the CDR3: TGTGTCAGCAGCTTAGACCCTACTAGTAGTGGCTACGGGCAGTACTTA.

Only a few counts were recorded for this clonotype. The V call is TRBV12-3 or TRBV12-4, the J call TRBJ1-1, with D possibly matching TRBD1 (6 bases). The CDR3 consists of 13 residues. The CDR3 region has the DNA TGTGCTAGCGGGGGGGCCGGGAAGACTGAAGCTTTCTTT. Protein product: CASGGAGKTEAFF.